This TCR delta chain was obtained from a study of gammadelta T cells in human blood. The CDR3 length is 20 residues. V lost 1 base and J lost 0; bases outside the gene matches: 9. Germline CDR1 TSWWSYY, CDR2 QGS. Study results and caveats: Right after birth, innate γδ T cells reportedly expanded polyclonally after microbial exposure.

TCRdb reran clone calling via CATT on the RT-PCR reads. The sample lists hundreds of delta-chain clones; 20% to 25% were seen once. In regard to this clone: Its antigen is unknown.

The rearrangement uses TRDV1 and TRDJ3; 7 nucleotides agree with TRDD3. The sample taken for sequencing was Vgamma9Vdelta2 gamma-delta T cells from infant blood. The clonotype comes from a human donor. CDR3 in amino acids: CALGEQLGISSSWDTRQMFF. DNA for the CDR3: TGTGCTCTTGGGGAACAGCTGGGGATATCCTCCTCCTGGGACACCCGACAGATGTTTTTC.